This T cell receptor beta chain was captured in a study of T cell responses to AZD1222 COVID-19 vaccine. Study-level findings and limits: Females made up more of the donors, who were largely white British, and clonal diversity may have come out too low. Scientists sampled the repertoires only once the peak T cell response had passed.

Data came from immunoSEQ multiplex PCR; TCRdb stores just in-frame clones and leaves some out. Among around 100,000 clones listed, over 75% were seen once. The J segment lost 3 bases and the V segment lost 0 bases, leaving 2 bases of the junction unmatched. CDR1 is SGHTA, CDR2 FQGNSA, per germline. The CDR3 loop spans 14 amino acids. Concerning this clone itself: What it binds is unknown.

This sequence joins TRBV7-2 and TRBJ2-7, with 7 bases fitting TRBD1. The input for sequencing was peripheral blood, taken on day 0 of AZD1222 vaccination. This TCR derives from an adult in good health. The chain's CDR3 is CASSLAGQIYEQYF. DNA of the CDR3: TGTGCCAGCAGCTTAGCGGGACAGATCTACGAGCAGTACTTC.